One sample yielded the 8 T cell receptor beta chains listed below, sequenced in a study of blood T cell repertoires in COVID-19. The assay was immunoSEQ multiplex PCR, and TCRdb's table has in-frame clones only and misses some. The data contain approximately 120,000 clones, 75% to 90% of them singletons. The material sequenced was peripheral blood. The receptors stem from a woman between 50 and 59 years old with acute or convalescent COVID-19.

This chain joins TRBV5-1 and TRBJ2-2; a possible D gene is TRBD1 (6 bases). This CDR3 is built from 16 residues. V was pared by 0 bases and J by 0 bases, with 9 bases between. CDR1 is SGHRS and CDR2 is YFSETQ in the germline V gene. Written as DNA, the CDR3 is TGCGCCAGCAGCTTGGTTCGGACAGCGAACACCGGGGAGCTGTTTTTT. Encoded protein: CASSLVRTANTGELFF.

This chain connects TRBV5-5 to TRBJ1-5; D may be TRBD1 (6 bases). The CDR3 runs to 14 residues. Germline V gene sequence: CDR1 SGHKS, CDR2 YYEKEE (reference sequence). With 3 bases removed from V and 2 bases from J, the gap between germline ends came to 9 bases. CDR3 sequence (DNA): TGTGCCAGCAGCTCCAGGACAGGCAATCAGCCCCAGCATTTT. Amino acids: CASSSRTGNQPQHF.

This rearrangement joins TRBV5-5 to TRBJ1-2; 7 nucleotides match TRBD1. CDR1 SGHKS and CDR2 YYEKEE come from the germline V gene (reference sequence). The CDR3 loop spans 15 amino acids. J lost 8 bases, V lost 5 bases, and 15 bases had no gene match. CDR3 coding DNA: TGTGCCAGCAGAACAGGGGTGGTCTCGCGGGGAGGCTACACCTTC. Its protein product is CASRTGVVSRGGYTF.

This chain joins TRBV6-6 and TRBJ1-3; D gene unclear. The germline gives CDR1 MNHNY, CDR2 SVGAGI (reference sequence). V was pared by 5 bases and J by 4 bases, with 24 bases between. The CDR3 has 18 amino acids. CDR3 loop: CASSLTHPPFVAGNTIYF. The CDR3 nucleotides are TGTGCCAGCAGTCTGACGCACCCTCCCTTTGTAGCAGGAAACACCATATATTTT.

CDR3 nucleotide sequence: TGTGCCAGCAGTGAGAAGAGGGGGACGGTGAACACTGAAGCTTTCTTT. Translation: CASSEKRGTVNTEAFF. The chain carries TRBV2 and TRBJ1-1, with a tentative D call TRBD1 (6 bases). CDR1 and CDR2 (germline): SNHLY, FYNNEI. Trimming took 3 bases from V and 0 from J, leaving 14 bases between them. CDR3 length: 16 residues.

This clone was counted only a few times. This rearrangement joins TRBV25-1 to TRBJ2-7; D is perhaps TRBD2 (5 bases). The germline V and J ends were trimmed by 4 bases and 3 bases, with 13 bases remaining between them. Per the germline V gene, CDR1 is MGHDK and CDR2 is SYGVNS. CDR3 length equals 14 residues. CDR3 protein: CASSAGDRHYEQYF. The CDR3 coding sequence is TGTGCCAGCAGTGCCGGGGATCGCCACTACGAGCAGTACTTC.

This chain uses TRBV2 with TRBJ1-3; 11 bases are shared with TRBD1. Germline-derived CDR1 and CDR2 are SNHLY and FYNNEI. The CDR3 spans 16 residues. Unmatched junction bases numbered 4, after V lost 6 bases and J lost 0 bases. In DNA, the CDR3 is TGTGCCAGCAGCCGGACAGGGGGCAGCTCTGGAAACACCATATATTTT. Its protein is CASSRTGGSSGNTIYF.

CDR3 sequence reads: CASSEGGGRTNTEAFF. In nucleotides, the CDR3 is TGTGCCAGCAGTGAGGGGGGAGGGAGAACGAACACTGAAGCTTTCTTT. This chain links TRBV6-4 with TRBJ1-1, with D possibly TRBD1 on 5 matching bases. The V end lost 3 bases, the J end lost 1 base, and 15 bases lay between the germline ends. Germline V CDR1 and CDR2: MRHNA, SNTAGT. The length of the CDR3 is 16 residues.